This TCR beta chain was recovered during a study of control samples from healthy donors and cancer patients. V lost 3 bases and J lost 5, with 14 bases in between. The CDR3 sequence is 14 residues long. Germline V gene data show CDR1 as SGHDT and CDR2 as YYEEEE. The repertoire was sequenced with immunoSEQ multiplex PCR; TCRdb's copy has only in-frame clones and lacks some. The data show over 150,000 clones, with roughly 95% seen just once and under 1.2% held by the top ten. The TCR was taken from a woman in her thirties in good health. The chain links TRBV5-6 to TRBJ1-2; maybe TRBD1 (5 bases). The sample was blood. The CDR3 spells CASSSPGAHYGYTF. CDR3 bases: TGTGCCAGCAGCTCCCCCGGGGCCCATTATGGCTACACCTTC.